The rows below give T cell receptor beta chains drawn from one sample of a study of cytomegalovirus exposure and HLA in healthy donors. Assay used: immunoSEQ multiplex PCR; TCRdb lists only in-frame clones, some missing. The table lists some 180,000 clones, roughly 9.5% of them singletons. Sequencing input: PBMCs. These receptor sequences come from a woman aged 25 to 39 in good health and CMV-seropositive. Each CDR3 is given with its conserved first and last residue. The D gene is left open where the match is weak. Expanded clones get a size class; other rows say once, few or many, or leave the size out.

abundance	j_gene	v_gene	d_gene	CDR3nt	CDR3aa
NA	TRBJ2-5	TRBV7-3	NA	TGTGCCAGCAGTCCCCTGGGGGGGGCGAGTCAAGAGACCCAGTACTTC	CASSPLGGASQETQYF
NA	TRBJ1-2	TRBV30	NA	TGTGCCTGGAGTATTGCAATATCCGGCTATGGCTACACCTTC	CAWSIAISGYGYTF
few	TRBJ2-5	TRBV19	NA	TGTGCCAGTAGCCCTCGCGGGGTCAGGTCCCAGTACTTC	CASSPRGVRSQYF
few	TRBJ1-1	TRBV6-4	NA	TGTGCCAGCAGTACTGACATGAACACTGAAGCTTTCTTT	CASSTDMNTEAFF
NA	TRBJ2-1	TRBV7-2	TRBD1	TGTGCCAGCAGTTTTAGACAGGGATGGGATGAGCAGTTCTTC	CASSFRQGWDEQFF
few	TRBJ1-2	TRBV5-1	TRBD1	TGCGCCAGCAGCTTGCAGGGACAGGCTAACTATGGCTACACCTTC	CASSLQGQANYGYTF
few	TRBJ2-5	TRBV30	TRBD2	TGTGCCTGGAGTCTCGGGACTAGCCGAGAGACCCAGTACTTC	CAWSLGTSRETQYF
NA	TRBJ1-5	TRBV19	NA	TGTGCCAGTAGTGGGGCCCAGGGGTTGGGCAATCAGCCCCAGCATTTT	CASSGAQGLGNQPQHF
few	TRBJ2-1	TRBV10-3	NA	TGTGCCATCAGTGAGTCAAGCGGAGGAACCTACGATGAGCAGTTCTTC	CAISESSGGTYDEQFF
few	TRBJ1-1	TRBV5-1	NA	TGCGCCAGCAGACCTGACAGCAACACTGAAGCTTTCTTT	CASRPDSNTEAFF
NA	TRBJ2-7	TRBV7-6	NA	TGTGCCAGCAGCTTATTAGCCGGATGGGAGTACGAGCAGTACTTC	CASSLLAGWEYEQYF
few	TRBJ2-1	TRBV29-1	NA	TGCAGCGTAAGGGGGGCGGGAGCGTTGAATGAGCAGTTCTTC	CSVRGAGALNEQFF
few	TRBJ1-5	TRBV7-2	TRBD1	TGTGCCAGCAGAGGACAGGGCAATCAGCCCCAGCATTTT	CASRGQGNQPQHF
NA	TRBJ2-5	TRBV2	TRBD2	TGTGCCAGCAGCGGGGGGGGGCTTGGGACCCAGTACTTC	CASSGGGLGTQYF
few	TRBJ1-2	TRBV9	NA	TGTGCCAGCAGCGTAGACAGGGAACCGTCTCGTGGCTACACCTTC	CASSVDREPSRGYTF
few	TRBJ1-5	TRBV27	NA	TGTGCCAGCAGTTTTGGAGGGAGTAAGCCCCAGCATTTT	CASSFGGSKPQHF
few	TRBJ2-1	TRBV2	NA	TGTGCCAGCAAGCCCCAGGGACTCGACGCAGAAGAGCAGTTCTTC	CASKPQGLDAEEQFF
NA	TRBJ2-1	TRBV6-4	TRBD2	TGTGCCAGCAGTGAGGGCCTAGCGGGAGCCTACAATGAGCAGTTCTTC	CASSEGLAGAYNEQFF
NA	TRBJ1-5	TRBV27	TRBD1	TGTGCCAGCAGTCTCCGGACAGGGGGCGAAGATCAGCCCCAGCATTTT	CASSLRTGGEDQPQHF
NA	TRBJ2-1	TRBV27	NA	TGTGCCAGCAGTGGGCCGGGATTAAGGGCCTACAATGAGCAGTTCTTC	CASSGPGLRAYNEQFF
few	TRBJ2-1	TRBV7-3	TRBD2	TGTGCCAGCAGCTTATCGGGAGGCGGATACAATGAGCAGTTCTTC	CASSLSGGGYNEQFF
few	TRBJ2-1	TRBV7-2	TRBD2	TGTGCCAGCAGCTTTCAACTAGCGGGGTACTACAATGAGCAGTTCTTC	CASSFQLAGYYNEQFF
NA	TRBJ1-5	TRBV19	TRBD1	TGTGCCAGTAGTTGGGGACAGGGGGGACTTAGTCAGCCCCAGCATTTT	CASSWGQGGLSQPQHF
few	TRBJ1-5	TRBV7-2	NA	TGTGCCAGCAGCTTAGGTTGGGGGGATCAGCCCCAGCATTTT	CASSLGWGDQPQHF